This T cell receptor beta chain was captured by sequencing in a study of blood T cell repertoires in COVID-19. Study background: Sites across the United States, Italy and Spain contributed samples from acute and convalescent COVID-19.

The authors' processing: Amplification with reference gene primers provided the estimates of nucleated cell counts. Here immunoSEQ multiplex PCR was the method, and the copy in TCRdb shows in-frame clones only, minus some. The V and J calls and clone size come from that table; D and trimming were worked out from the DNA. Of 300,000 to 350,000 clones in the sample, 90% were seen once. The junction had 7 bases not matched to a gene; V was cut back by 6 bases and J by 6 bases. CDR3 length equals 13 residues. Germline V gives CDR1 MDHEN, CDR2 SYDVKM. Sequencing used peripheral blood. The TCR comes from a woman aged 25 to 39 with COVID-19, enrolled during active disease. This chain joins TRBV28 and TRBJ1-1; TRBD1 aligns across 7 bases. CDR3 amino acids: CASRETGRAEAFF. DNA for the CDR3: TGTGCCAGCAGGGAGACAGGGCGGGCTGAAGCTTTCTTT.